Here is one T cell receptor beta chain with its context. Its antigen is still unknown. The data stem from a study of OX40 agonist ivuxolimab in advanced cancers. Study-level information: The patients' treatment was ivuxolimab, an agonistic anti-OX40 (CD134) antibody. Partial responses, seen in three patients, involved one hepatocellular carcinoma and two cutaneous melanomas. Study outcomes and limitations: Within 6 weeks, CD4+ and CD8+ blood T cells expanded clonally at 0.1 to 3.0 mg/kg. More expanded clones were found, on average, in CD8+ than in CD4+ T cells.

Germline V gives CDR1 MDHEN, CDR2 SYDVKM. This CDR3 is 15 amino acids long. Trimming took 5 bases from V and 3 from J, leaving 16 bases between them. Clones were read by immunoSEQ multiplex PCR, and TCRdb kept only the in-frame ones, dropping some. This sample yields under 50,000 clones, of which 70% to 90% are seen a single time; about 52% belongs to the top ten. V gene TRBV28 combines with J gene TRBJ1-2; perhaps TRBD1 as D (6 bases). This TCR derives from an adult with an advanced solid tumor such as melanoma, head and neck, liver or kidney cancer. The sample consisted of CD4+ or CD8+ T cells sorted from blood, taken in a trial of the OX40 agonist ivuxolimab. CDR3 protein: CASSLGLGAHYGYTF. The CDR3 coding sequence is TGTGCCAGCAGTCTAGGGTTGGGGGCCCACTATGGCTACACCTTC.